This T cell receptor beta chain was sequenced during a study of graft-versus-host responses after intestinal transplantation. The overall study: All recipients were transplanted with multivisceral, liver-intestinal, or isolated intestinal grafts.

Using immunoSEQ multiplex PCR, the repertoire was profiled, and TCRdb retains in-frame clones only, with some absent. This sample yields 90,000 to 120,000 clones, of which about nine tenths are seen a single time; about 0.73% belongs to the top ten. With V trimmed by 2 bases and J by 8 bases, 8 bases remained unmatched. The CDR3 contains 17 residues. The germline V gene encodes CDR1 MGHRA and CDR2 YSYEKL. About this clone: Its cognate antigen is unknown.

The chain couples TRBV4-1 to TRBJ2-1, with 14 bases that match TRBD2. This TCR came from a human donor who was the organ donor for an intestinal transplant. The source material was unstimulated CD4+ T cells sorted from spleen or lymph node cells, sampled before transplant. The CDR3 DNA is TGCGCCAGCAGCCAACTTGGGACTAGCGGGAGAAGGGATGAGCAGTTCTTC. Translating gives CASSQLGTSGRRDEQFF.